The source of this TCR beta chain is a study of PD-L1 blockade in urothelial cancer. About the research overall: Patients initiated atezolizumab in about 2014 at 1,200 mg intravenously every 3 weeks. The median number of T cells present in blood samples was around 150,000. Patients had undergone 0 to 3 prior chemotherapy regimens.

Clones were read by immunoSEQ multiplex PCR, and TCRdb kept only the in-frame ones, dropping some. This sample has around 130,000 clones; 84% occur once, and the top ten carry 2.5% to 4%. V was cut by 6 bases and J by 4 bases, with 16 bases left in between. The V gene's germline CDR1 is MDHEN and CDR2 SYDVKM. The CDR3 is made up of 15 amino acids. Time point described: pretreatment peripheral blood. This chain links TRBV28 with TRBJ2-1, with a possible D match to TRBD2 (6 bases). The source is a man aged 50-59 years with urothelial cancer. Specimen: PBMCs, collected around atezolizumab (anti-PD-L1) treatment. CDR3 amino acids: CASRTSAGYYNEQFF. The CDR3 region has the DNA TGTGCCAGCAGGACTAGTGCGGGATATTACAATGAGCAGTTCTTC.